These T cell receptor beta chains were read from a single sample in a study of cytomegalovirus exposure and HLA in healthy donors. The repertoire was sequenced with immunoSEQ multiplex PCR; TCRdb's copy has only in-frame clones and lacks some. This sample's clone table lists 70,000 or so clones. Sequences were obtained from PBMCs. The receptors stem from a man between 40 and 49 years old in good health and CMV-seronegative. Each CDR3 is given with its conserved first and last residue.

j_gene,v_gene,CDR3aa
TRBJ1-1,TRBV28,CASSSASEAFF
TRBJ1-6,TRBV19,CASNPTGGSPLHF
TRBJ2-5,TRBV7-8,CASSLGRRQETQYF
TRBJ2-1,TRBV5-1,CASSREGTDASYNEQFF
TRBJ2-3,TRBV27,CASARDRGTDTQYF
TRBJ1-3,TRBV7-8,CASSPTRGNTIYF
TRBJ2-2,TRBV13,CASSYATSGGGAGELFF
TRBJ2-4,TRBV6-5,CASRRTGGAKNIQYF
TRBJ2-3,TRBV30,CAWNPGLGTDTQYF
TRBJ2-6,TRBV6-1,CASSVSQGAPGANVLTF
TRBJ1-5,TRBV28,CASSPSRGSNQPQHF
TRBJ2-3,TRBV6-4,CASSDSQGGTDTQYF
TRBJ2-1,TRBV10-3,CAISASGGAISNEQFF
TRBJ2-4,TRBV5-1,CASSLGTGRPKNIQYF
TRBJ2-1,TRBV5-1,CASSPTSGDGEQFF
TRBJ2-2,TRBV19,CASSSGGRYTGELFF